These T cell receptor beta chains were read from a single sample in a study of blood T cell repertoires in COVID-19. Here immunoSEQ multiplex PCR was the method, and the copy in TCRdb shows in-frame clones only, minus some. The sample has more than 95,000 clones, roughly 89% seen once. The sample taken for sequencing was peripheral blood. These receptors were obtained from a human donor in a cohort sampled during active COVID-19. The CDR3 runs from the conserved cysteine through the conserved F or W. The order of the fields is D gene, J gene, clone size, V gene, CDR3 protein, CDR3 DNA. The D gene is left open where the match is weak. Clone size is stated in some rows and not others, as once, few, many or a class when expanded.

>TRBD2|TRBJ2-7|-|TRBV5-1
CASTTSGGAYEQYF
TGCGCCAGCACCACCTCGGGGGGAGCCTACGAGCAGTACTTC
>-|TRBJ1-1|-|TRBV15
CATSSRKNTEAFF
TGTGCCACCAGCTCCAGAAAGAACACTGAAGCTTTCTTT
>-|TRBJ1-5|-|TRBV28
CASTPSGEGNQPQHF
TGTGCCAGCACCCCATCGGGGGAGGGCAATCAGCCCCAGCATTTT
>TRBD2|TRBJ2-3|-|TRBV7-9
CASSVTSGSTDTQYF
TGTGCCAGCAGCGTCACTAGCGGAAGCACAGATACGCAGTATTTT
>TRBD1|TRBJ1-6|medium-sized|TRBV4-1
CASSHERQGWNSPLHF
TGCGCCAGCAGCCACGAGAGACAGGGGTGGAATTCACCCCTCCACTTT
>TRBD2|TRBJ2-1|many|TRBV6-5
CASSLAGEYNEQFF
TGTGCCAGCAGTCTAGCGGGAGAGTACAATGAGCAGTTCTTC
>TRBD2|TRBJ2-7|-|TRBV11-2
CASSLDISGGSYEQYF
TGTGCCAGCAGCTTAGATATAAGCGGGGGGTCCTACGAGCAGTACTTC
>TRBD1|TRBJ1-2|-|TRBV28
CASSLTAGTGGLVGYTF
TGTGCCAGCAGTTTGACCGCCGGGACAGGGGGCCTGGTGGGCTACACCTTC
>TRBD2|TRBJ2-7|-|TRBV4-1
CASSQYVRSGRTSYEQYF
TGCGCCAGCAGCCAATACGTCCGGAGCGGGAGGACCTCCTACGAGCAGTACTTC
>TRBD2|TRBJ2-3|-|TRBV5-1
CASSLKAGGKTDTQYF
TGCGCCAGCAGCTTGAAGGCGGGAGGGAAAACAGATACGCAGTATTTT
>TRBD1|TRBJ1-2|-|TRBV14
CASGQGAENYGYTF
TGTGCCAGCGGACAGGGGGCCGAGAACTATGGCTACACCTTC
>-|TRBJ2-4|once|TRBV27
CASSGLAKNIQYF
TGTGCCAGCAGTGGACTAGCCAAAAACATTCAGTACTTC
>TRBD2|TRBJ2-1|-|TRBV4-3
CASSPGGLAGPWNEQFF
TGCGCCAGCAGCCCCGGGGGACTAGCGGGGCCTTGGAATGAGCAGTTCTTC
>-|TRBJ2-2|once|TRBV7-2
CASSTSVRQTGELFF
TGTGCCAGCAGCACCTCCGTACGACAGACCGGGGAGCTGTTTTTT
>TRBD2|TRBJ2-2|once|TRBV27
CASSLWSSGRPRTGELFF
TGTGCCAGCAGTTTATGGAGTAGCGGGAGACCGCGAACCGGGGAGCTGTTTTTT
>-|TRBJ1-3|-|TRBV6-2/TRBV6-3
CASSYIPTIGGSGNTIYF
TGTGCCAGCAGTTACATCCCTACAATTGGAGGCTCTGGAAACACCATATATTTT
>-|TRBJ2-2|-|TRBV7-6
CASSLVVVSGELFF
TGTGCCAGCAGCTTGGTAGTTGTCTCCGGGGAGCTGTTTTTT
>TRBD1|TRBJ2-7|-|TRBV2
CASSEARQGYEQYF
TGTGCCAGCAGTGAAGCGAGACAGGGCTACGAGCAGTACTTC
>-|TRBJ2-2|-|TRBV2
CASIPGFANTGELFF
TGTGCCAGCATCCCAGGGTTCGCGAACACCGGGGAGCTGTTTTTT